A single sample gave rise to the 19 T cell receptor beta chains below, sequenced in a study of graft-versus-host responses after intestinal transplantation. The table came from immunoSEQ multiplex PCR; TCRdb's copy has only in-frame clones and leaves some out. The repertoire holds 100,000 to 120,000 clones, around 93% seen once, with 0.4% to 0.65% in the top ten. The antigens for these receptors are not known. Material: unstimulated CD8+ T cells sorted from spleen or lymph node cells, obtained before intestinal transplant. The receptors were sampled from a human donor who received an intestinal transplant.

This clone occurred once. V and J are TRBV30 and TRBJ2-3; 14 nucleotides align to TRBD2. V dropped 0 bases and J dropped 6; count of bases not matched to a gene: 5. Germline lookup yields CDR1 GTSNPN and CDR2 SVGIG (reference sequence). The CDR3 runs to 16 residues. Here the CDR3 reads CAWSVRGLAGADTQYF. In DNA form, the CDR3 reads TGTGCCTGGAGTGTTCGGGGACTAGCGGGAGCGGATACGCAGTATTTT. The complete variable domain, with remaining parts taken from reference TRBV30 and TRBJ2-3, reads SQTIHQWPATLVQPVGSPLSLECTVEGTSNPNLYWYRQAAGRGLQLLFYSVGIGQISSEVPQNLSASRPQDRQFILSSKKLLLSDSGFYLCAWSVRGLAGADTQYFGPGTRLTVL.

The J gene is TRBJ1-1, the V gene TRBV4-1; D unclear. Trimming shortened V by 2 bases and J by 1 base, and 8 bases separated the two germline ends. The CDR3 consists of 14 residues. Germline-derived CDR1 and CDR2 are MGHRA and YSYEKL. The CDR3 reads CASSQPGENTEAFF. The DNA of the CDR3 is TGCGCCAGCAGCCAACCAGGAGAGAACACTGAAGCTTTCTTT.

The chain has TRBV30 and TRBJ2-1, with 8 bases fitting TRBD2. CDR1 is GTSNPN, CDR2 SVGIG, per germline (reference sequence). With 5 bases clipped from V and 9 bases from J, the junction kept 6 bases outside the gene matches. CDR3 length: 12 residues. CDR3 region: CAWEPSGGEQFF. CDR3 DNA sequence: TGTGCCTGGGAACCCAGCGGGGGTGAGCAGTTCTTC.

CDR3 nucleotides: TGCAGCGTTGAAGCCGGGGAGCTGTTTTTT. Translating gives CSVEAGELFF. The V call is TRBV29-1, the J call TRBJ2-2; unclear D gene. V was clipped by 1 base and J by 6 bases, with 0 bases between them. The CDR3 consists of 10 residues. Germline V gene data show CDR1 as SQVTM and CDR2 as ANQGSEA.

CDR3 nucleotide sequence: TGTGCCAGCAGTTATAACAGGGGGCTCACAGATACGCAGTATTTT. Translating it yields CASSYNRGLTDTQYF. The rearrangement uses TRBV6-5 and TRBJ2-3; 9 bases fit TRBD1. This CDR3 comprises 15 residues. The germline gives CDR1 MNHEY, CDR2 SVGAGI. The J segment lost 2 bases and the V segment lost 3 bases, leaving 3 bases of the junction unmatched.

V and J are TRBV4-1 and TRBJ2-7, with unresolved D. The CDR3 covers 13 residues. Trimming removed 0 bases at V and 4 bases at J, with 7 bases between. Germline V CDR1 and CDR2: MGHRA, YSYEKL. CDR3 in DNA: TGCGCCAGCAGCCAAGATCGAGAGTACGAGCAGTACTTC. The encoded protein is CASSQDREYEQYF.

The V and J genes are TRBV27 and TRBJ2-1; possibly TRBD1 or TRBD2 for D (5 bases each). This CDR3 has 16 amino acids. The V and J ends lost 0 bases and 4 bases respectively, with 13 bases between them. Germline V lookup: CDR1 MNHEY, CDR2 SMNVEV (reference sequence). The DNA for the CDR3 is TGTGCCAGCAGTTTATCAGTCGGAGAGGGGTACAATGAGCAGTTCTTC. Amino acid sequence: CASSLSVGEGYNEQFF.

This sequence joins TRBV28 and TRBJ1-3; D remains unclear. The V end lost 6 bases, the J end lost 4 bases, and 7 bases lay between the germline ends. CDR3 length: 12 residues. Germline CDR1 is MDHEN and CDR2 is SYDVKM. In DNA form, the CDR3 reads TGTGCCAGCAGCCCCCCGGGAAACACCATATATTTT. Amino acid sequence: CASSPPGNTIYF.

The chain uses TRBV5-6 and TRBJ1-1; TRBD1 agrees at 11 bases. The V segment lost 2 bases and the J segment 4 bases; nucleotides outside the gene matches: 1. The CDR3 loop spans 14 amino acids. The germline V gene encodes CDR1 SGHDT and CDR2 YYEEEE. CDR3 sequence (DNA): TGTGCCAGCAGCTTTGGACAGGGGGCCACTGAAGCTTTCTTT. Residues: CASSFGQGATEAFF. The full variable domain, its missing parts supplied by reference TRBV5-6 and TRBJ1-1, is DAGVTQSPTHLIKTRGQQVTLRCSPKSGHDTVSWYQQALGQGPQFIFQYYEEEERQRGNFPDRFSGHQFPNYSSELNVNALLLGDSALYLCASSFGQGATEAFFGQGTRLTVV.

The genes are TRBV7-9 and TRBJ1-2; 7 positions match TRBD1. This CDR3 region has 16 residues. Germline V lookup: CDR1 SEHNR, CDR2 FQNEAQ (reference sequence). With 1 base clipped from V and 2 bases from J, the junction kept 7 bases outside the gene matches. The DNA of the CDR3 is TGTGCCAGCAGCTTAGTCAGGACAGGAGGGAACTATGGCTACACCTTC. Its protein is CASSLVRTGGNYGYTF.

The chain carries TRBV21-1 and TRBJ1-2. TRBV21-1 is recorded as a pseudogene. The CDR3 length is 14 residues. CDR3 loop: CASSNGRGGDGYTF. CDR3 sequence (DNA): TGTGCCAGCAGCAACGGTAGGGGGGGCGATGGCTACACCTTC.

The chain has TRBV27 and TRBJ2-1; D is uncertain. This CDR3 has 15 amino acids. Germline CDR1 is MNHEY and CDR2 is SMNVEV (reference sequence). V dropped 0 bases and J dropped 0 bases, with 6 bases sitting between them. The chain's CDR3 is CASSLSHNSYNEQFF. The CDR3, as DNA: TGTGCCAGCAGTTTATCTCATAACTCCTACAATGAGCAGTTCTTC.

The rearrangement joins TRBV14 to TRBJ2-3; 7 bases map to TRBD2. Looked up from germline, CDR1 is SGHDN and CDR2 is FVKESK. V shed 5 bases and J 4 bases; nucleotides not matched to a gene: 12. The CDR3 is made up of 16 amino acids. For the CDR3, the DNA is TGTGCCAGCAGCTTAAGAGCGGGATCAGTAGCAGATACGCAGTATTTT. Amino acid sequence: CASSLRAGSVADTQYF.

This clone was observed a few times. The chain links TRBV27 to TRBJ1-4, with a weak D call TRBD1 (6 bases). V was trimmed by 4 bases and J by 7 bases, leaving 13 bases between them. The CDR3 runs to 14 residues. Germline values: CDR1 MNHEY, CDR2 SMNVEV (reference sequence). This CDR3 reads CASSYQGLGEKLFF. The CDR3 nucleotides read TGTGCCAGCAGTTATCAGGGGTTAGGTGAAAAACTGTTTTTT.

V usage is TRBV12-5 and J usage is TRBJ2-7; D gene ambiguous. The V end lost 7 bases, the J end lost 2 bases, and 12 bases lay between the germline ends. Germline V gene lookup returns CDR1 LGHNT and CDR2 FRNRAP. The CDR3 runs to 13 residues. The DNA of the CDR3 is TGTGCTAGTGTTCCCGTTGGGGCCTACGAGCAGTACTTC. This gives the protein CASVPVGAYEQYF.

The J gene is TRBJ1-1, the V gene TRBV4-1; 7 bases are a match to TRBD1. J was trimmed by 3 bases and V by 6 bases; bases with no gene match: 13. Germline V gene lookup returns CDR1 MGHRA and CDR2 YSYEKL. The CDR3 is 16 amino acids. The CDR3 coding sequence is TGCGCCAGCAGTCGGGCCGCTAACAGGGGTCACACTGAAGCTTTCTTT. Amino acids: CASSRAANRGHTEAFF.

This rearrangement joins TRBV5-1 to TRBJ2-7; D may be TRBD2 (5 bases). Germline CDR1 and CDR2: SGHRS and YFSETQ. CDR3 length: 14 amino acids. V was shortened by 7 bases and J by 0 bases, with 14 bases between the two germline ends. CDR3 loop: CASANLGSSYEQYF. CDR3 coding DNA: TGCGCCAGCGCTAACTTAGGGAGCTCCTACGAGCAGTACTTC.

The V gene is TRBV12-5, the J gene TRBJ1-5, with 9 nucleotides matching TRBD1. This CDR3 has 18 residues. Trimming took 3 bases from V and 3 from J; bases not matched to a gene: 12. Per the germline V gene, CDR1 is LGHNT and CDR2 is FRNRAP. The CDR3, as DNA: TGTGCTAGTGGTTTAAAAACAGGGGGCGAGAAAAACAATCAGCCCCAGCATTTT. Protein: CASGLKTGGEKNNQPQHF.

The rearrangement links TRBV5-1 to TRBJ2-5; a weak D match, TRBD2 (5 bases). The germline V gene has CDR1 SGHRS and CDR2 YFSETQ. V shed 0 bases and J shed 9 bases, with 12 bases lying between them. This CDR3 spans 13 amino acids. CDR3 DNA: TGCGCCAGCAGCTTGGAGGGTCCCGGGGCCCAGTACTTC. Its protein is CASSLEGPGAQYF.